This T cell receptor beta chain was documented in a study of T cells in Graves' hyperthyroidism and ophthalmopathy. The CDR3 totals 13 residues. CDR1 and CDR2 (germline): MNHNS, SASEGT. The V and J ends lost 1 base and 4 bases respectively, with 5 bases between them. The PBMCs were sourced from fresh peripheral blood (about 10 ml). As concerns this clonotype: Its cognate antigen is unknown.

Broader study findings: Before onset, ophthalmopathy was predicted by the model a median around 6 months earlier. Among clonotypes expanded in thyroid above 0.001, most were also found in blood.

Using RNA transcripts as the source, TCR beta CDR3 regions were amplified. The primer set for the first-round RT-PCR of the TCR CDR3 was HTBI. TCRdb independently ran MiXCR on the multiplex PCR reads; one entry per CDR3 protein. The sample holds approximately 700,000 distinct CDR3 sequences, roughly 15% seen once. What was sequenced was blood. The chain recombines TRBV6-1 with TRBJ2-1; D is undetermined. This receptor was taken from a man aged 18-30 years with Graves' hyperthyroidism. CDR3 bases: TGTGCCAGCAGTGAAGAAAGATACAATGAGCAGTTCTTC. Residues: CASSEERYNEQFF.